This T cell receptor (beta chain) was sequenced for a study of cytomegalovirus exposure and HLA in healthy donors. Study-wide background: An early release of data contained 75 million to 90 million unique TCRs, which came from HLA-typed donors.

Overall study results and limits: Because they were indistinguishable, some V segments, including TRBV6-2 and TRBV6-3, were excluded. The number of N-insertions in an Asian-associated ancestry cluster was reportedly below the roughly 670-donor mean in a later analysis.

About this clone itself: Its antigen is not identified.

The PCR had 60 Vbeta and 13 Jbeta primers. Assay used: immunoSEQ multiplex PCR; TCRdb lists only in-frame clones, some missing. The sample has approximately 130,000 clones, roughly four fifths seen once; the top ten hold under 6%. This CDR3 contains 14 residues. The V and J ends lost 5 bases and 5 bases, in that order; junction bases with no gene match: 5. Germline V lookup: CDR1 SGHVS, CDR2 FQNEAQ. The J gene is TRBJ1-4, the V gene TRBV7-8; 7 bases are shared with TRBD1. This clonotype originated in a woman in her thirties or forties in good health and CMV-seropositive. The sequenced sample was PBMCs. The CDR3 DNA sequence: TGTGCCAGCAGCCTCAGGGGGGTGAATGAAAAACTGTTTTTT. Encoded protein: CASSLRGVNEKLFF. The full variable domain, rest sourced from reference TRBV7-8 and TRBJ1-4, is GAGVSQSPRYKVAKRGQDVALRCDPISGHVSLFWYQQALGQGPEFLTYFQNEAQLDKSGLPSDRFFAERPEGSVSTLKIQRTQQEDSAVYLCASSLRGVNEKLFFGSGTQLSVL.